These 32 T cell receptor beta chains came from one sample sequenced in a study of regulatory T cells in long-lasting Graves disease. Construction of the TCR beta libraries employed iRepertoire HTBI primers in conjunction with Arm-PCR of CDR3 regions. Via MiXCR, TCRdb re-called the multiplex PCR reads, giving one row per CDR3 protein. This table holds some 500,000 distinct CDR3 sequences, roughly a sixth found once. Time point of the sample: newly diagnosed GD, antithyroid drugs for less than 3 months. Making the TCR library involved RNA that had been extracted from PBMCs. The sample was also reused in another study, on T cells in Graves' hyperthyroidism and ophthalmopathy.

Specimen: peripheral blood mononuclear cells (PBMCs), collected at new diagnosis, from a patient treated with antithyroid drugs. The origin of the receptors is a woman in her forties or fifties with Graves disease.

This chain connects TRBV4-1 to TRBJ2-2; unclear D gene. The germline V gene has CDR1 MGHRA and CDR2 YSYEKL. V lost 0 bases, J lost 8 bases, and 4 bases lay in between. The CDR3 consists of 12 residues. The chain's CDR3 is CASSQDLGELFF. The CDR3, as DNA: TGCGCCAGCAGCCAAGATTTGGGGGAGCTGTTTTTT.

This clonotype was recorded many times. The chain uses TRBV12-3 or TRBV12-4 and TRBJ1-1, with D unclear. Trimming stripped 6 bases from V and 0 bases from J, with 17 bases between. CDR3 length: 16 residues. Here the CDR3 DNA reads TGTGCCAGCAGCCCACGTCGGCGAACACTGAACACTGAAGCTTTCTTT. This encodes CASSPRRRTLNTEAFF.

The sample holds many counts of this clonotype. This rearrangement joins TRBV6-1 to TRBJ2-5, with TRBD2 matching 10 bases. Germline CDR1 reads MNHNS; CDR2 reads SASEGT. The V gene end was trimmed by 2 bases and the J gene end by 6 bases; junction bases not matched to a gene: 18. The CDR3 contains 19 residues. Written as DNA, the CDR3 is TGTGCCAGCAGTGAAATTGAGCGGGGGGGCCGGGGCAAGGGGAAGACCCAGTACTTC. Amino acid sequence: CASSEIERGGRGKGKTQYF.

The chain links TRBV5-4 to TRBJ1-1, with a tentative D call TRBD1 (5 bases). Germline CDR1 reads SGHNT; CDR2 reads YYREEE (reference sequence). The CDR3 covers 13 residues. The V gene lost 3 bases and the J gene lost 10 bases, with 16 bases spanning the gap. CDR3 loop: CASSSAGGDGAFF. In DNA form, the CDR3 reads TGTGCCAGCAGCTCCGCCGGGGGTGACGGAGCTTTCTTT.

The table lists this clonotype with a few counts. The CDR3 DNA sequence: TGTGCCAGCAGCTTGAGAGGAGGAGCGGAATACGAGCAGTACTTC. Protein: CASSLRGGAEYEQYF. The J gene is TRBJ2-7, the V gene TRBV7-3, with a weak D call TRBD2 (5 bases). From germline, CDR1 is SGHTA and CDR2 FQGTGA. Deletions cut 3 bases from V and 4 bases from J, with 16 bases between. CDR3 length: 15 residues.

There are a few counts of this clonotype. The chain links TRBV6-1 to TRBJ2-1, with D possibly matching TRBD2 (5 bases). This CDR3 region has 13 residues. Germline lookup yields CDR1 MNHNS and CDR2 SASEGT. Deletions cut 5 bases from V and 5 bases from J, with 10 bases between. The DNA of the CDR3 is TGTGCCAGCAGTCCGAGGACTGACAATGAGCAGTTCTTC. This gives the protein CASSPRTDNEQFF.

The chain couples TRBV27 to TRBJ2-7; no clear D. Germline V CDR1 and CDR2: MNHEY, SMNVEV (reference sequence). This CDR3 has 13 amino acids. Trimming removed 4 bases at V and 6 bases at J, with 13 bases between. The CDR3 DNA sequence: TGTGCCAGCAGTTGGGTGATAGGGTCCGAGCAGTACTTC. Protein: CASSWVIGSEQYF.

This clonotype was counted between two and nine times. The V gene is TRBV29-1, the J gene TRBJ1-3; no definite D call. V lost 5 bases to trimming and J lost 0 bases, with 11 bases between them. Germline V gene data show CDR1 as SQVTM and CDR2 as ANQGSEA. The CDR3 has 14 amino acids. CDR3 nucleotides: TGCAGCGTTCGACGGTGGATCTCTGGAAACACCATATATTTT. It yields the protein CSVRRWISGNTIYF.

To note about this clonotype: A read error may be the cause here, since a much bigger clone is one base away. Written as DNA, the CDR3 is TGTGCCAGCAGTCCGCCCGACTCCTGGTACGAGCAGTACTTC. Translation gives CASSPPDSWYEQYF. This chain uses TRBV28 with TRBJ2-7; no firm D call. From germline, CDR1 is MDHEN and CDR2 SYDVKM. The V end lost 5 bases, the J end lost 4 bases, and 15 bases lay between the germline ends. The CDR3 consists of 14 residues.

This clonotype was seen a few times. The chain's CDR3 is CASSATGMGQPQHF. The CDR3 DNA is TGTGCCAGCAGTGCCACAGGGATGGGGCAGCCCCAGCATTTT. This chain uses TRBV6-1 with TRBJ1-5; a possible D gene is TRBD1 (6 bases). The germline V gene encodes CDR1 MNHNS and CDR2 SASEGT. The CDR3 has 14 amino acids. V was clipped by 4 bases and J by 7 bases, with 14 bases between them.

DNA of the CDR3: TGTGCCAGCTCCAAGGCCGGGCCCCCCCCCCAGCATTTT. This gives the protein CASSKAGPPPQHF. The chain is built from TRBV27 and TRBJ1-5, with no clear D. This CDR3 contains 13 residues. Germline loops: CDR1 MNHEY, CDR2 SMNVEV (reference sequence). The germline V and J ends were trimmed by 8 bases and 10 bases, with 18 bases remaining between them.

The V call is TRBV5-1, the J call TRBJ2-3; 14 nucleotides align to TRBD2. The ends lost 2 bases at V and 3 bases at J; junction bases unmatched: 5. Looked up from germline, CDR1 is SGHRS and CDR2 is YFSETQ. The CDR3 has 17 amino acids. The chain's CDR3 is CASSFRLAGGPTDTQYF. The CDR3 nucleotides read TGCGCCAGCAGCTTCAGACTAGCGGGGGGGCCAACAGATACGCAGTATTTT.

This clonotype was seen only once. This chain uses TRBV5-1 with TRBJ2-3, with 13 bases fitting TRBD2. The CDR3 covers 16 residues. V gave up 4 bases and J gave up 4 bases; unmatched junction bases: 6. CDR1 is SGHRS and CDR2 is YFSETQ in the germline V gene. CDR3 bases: TGCGCCAGCAGCGAACTAGCGGGGGGGACTTCAGATACGCAGTATTTT. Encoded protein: CASSELAGGTSDTQYF.

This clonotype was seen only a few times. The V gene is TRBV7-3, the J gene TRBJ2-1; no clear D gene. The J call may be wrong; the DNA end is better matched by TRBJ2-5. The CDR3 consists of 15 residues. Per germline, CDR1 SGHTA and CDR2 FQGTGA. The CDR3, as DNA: TGTGCCAGCAGCTTAACAGGGTTTGAATGGGAGACCCAGTACTTC. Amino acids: CASSLTGFEWETQYF.

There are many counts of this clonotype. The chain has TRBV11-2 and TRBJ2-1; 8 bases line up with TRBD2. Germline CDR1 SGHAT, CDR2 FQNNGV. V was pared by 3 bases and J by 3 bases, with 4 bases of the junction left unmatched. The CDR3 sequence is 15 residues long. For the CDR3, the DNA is TGTGCCAGCAGCTTGAGACTAGCGTACTACAATGAGCAGTTCTTC. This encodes CASSLRLAYYNEQFF.

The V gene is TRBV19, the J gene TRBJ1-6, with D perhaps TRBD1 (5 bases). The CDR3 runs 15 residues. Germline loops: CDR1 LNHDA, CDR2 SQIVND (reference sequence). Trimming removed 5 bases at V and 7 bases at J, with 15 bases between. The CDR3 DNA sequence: TGTGCCAGTAGTCCGTACGGTTGGGGGAATTCACCCCTCCACTTT. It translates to CASSPYGWGNSPLHF.

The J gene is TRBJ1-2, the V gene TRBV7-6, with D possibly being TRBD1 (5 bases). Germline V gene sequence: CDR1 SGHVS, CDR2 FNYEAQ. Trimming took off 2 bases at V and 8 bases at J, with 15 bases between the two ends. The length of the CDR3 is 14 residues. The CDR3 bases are TGTGCCAGCAGCTTATACGGGGGAAGTTCGGGCTACACCTTC. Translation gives CASSLYGGSSGYTF. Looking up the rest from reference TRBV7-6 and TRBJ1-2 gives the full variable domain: GAGVSQSPRYKVTKRGQDVALRCDPISGHVSLYWYRQALGQGPEFLTYFNYEAQQDKSGLPNDRFSAERPEGSISTLTIQRTEQRDSAMYRCASSLYGGSSGYTFGSGTRLTVV.

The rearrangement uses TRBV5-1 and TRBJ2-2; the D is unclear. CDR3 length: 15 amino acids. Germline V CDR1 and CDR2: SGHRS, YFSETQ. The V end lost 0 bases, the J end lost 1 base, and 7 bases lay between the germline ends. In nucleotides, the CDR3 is TGCGCCAGCAGCTTGGCCGTGGGGAACACCGGGGAGCTGTTTTTT. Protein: CASSLAVGNTGELFF. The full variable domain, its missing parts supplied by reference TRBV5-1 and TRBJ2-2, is KAGVTQTPRYLIKTRGQQVTLSCSPISGHRSVSWYQQTPGQGLQFLFEYFSETQRNKGNFPGRFSGRQFSNSRSEMNVSTLELGDSALYLCASSLAVGNTGELFFGEGSRLTVL.

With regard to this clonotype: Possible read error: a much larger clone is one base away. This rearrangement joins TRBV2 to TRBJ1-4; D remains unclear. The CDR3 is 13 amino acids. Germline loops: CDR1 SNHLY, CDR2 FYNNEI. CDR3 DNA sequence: TGTACCAGCAGTATCGGGGTTAATGAAAAACTGTTTTTT. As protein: CTSSIGVNEKLFF. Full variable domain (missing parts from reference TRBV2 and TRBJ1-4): EPEVTQTPSHQVTQMGQEVILRCVPISNHLYFYWYRQILGQKVEFLVSFYNNEISEKSEIFDDQFSVERPDGSNFTLKIRSTKLEDSAMYFCTSSIGVNEKLFFGSGTQLSVL.

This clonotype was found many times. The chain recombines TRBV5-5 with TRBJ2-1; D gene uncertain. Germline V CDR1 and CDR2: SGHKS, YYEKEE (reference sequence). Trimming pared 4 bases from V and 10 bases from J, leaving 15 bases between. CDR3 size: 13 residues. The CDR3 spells CASSPHLLTEQFF. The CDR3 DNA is TGTGCCAGCAGCCCGCACCTCTTGACAGAGCAGTTCTTC.

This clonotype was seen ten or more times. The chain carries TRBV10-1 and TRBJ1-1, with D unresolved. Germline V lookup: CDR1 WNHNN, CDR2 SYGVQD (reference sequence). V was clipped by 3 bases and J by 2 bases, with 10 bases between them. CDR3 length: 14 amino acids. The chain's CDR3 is CASSESPRNTEAFF. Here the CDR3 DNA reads TGCGCCAGCAGTGAATCCCCCCGCAACACTGAAGCTTTCTTT.

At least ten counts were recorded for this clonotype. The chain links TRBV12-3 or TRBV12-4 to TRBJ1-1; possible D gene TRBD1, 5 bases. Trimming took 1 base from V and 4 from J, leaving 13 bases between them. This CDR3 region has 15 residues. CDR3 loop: CASSLGFGRGTEAFF. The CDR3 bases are TGTGCCAGCAGTTTAGGGTTTGGGAGGGGCACTGAAGCTTTCTTT.

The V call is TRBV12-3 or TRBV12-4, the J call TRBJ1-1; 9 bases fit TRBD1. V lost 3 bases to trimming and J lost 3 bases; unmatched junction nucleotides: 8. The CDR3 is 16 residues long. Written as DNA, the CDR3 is TGTGCCAGCAGTTTTCCTGACAGGGGGTACGACACTGAAGCTTTCTTT. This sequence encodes CASSFPDRGYDTEAFF.

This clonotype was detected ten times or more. The CDR3 reads CASGNLLDRNTEAFF. The DNA of the CDR3 is TGTGCCAGCGGAAATTTATTGGACAGAAACACTGAAGCTTTCTTT. The chain links TRBV11-3 to TRBJ1-1; perhaps TRBD1 as D (6 bases). Trimming stripped 8 bases from V and 2 bases from J, with 18 bases between. CDR1 SGHNT and CDR2 YENEEA come from the germline V gene. The CDR3 is 15 amino acids.

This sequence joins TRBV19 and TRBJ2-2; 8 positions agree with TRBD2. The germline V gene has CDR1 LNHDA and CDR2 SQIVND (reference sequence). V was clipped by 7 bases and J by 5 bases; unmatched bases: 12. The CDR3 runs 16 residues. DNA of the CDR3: TGTGCCAGTACGGGGGGGCTCGGGATTTGGACCGGGGAGCTGTTTTTT. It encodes CASTGGLGIWTGELFF.

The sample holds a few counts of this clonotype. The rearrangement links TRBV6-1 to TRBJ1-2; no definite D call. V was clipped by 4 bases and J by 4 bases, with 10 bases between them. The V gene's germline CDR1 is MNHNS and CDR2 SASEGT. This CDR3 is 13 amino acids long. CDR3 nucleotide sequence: TGTGCCAGCAGTGCTGAGGCAGTCTATGGCTACACCTTC. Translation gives CASSAEAVYGYTF.

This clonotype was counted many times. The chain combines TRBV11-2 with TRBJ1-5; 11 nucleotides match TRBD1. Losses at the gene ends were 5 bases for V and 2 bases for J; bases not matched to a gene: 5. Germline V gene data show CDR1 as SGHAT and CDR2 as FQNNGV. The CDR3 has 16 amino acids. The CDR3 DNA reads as TGTGCCAGCAGCGACTCGGGACAGGGGGGCAATCAGCCCCAGCATTTT. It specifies CASSDSGQGGNQPQHF.

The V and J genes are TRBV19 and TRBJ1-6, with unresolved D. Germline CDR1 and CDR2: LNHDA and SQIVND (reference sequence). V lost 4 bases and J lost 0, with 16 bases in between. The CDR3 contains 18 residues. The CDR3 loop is CASSTPRGRSSYNSPLHF. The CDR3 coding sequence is TGTGCCAGTAGTACCCCACGAGGCAGGAGCTCCTATAATTCACCCCTCCACTTT.

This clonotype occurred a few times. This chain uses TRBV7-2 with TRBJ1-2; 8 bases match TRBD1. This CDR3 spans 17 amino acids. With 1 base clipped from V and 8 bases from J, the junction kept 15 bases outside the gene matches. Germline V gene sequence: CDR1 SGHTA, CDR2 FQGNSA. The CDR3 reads CASSLVGTGNAIRGYTF. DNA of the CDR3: TGTGCCAGCAGCTTAGTTGGGACAGGAAACGCCATTCGGGGCTACACCTTC.

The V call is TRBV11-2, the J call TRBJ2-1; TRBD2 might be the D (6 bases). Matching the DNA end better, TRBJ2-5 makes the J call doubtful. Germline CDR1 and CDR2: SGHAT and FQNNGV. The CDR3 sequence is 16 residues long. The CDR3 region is CASNQRASDGSETQYF. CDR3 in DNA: TGTGCCAGCAACCAGAGGGCTAGCGACGGATCAGAGACCCAGTACTTC.

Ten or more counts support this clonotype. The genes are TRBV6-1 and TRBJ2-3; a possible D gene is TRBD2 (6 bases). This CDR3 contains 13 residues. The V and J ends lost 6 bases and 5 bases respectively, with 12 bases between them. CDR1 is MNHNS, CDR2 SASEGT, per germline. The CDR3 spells CASRGGLRDTQYF. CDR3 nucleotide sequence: TGTGCCAGCAGGGGGGGACTGAGAGATACGCAGTATTTT.

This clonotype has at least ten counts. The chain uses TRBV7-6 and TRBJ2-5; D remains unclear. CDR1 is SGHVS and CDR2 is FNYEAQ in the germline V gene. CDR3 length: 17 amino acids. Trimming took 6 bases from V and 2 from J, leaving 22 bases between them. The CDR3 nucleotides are TGTGCCAGCAGTGTCACCGCCCGACACCTGAGGCAAGAGACCCAGTACTTC. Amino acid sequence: CASSVTARHLRQETQYF.